One sample yielded the 17 T cell receptor beta chains listed below, sequenced in a study of T-cell memory formation after mild COVID-19 (dated by TCRdb to 2020 to 2022). The library came from 5' RACE. The listed sequencing device is Illumina NovaSeq 6000. In TCRdb, the public reads were trimmed at Q25 with fastp and aligned with MiXCR, with productive beta chains retained. A single entry per CDR3 protein holds the most common genes and DNA from its merged rows. The sample yields just over 300,000 distinct CDR3 sequences; 15% to 20% were counted once. Under 25% of the sample is held by the ten biggest clonotypes. The sample consisted of PBMCs or a T cell subset sorted from them (not recorded which). These receptors were obtained from a man aged 18 to 30 who had mild COVID-19 (a few samples of this study predate the infection). The sample titles of this study are shuffled in the database, so cell type and time point are left out; the donor was told from shared clones.

The gene calls are TRBV28 and TRBJ2-7; 8 bases agree with TRBD1. The germline V gene encodes CDR1 MDHEN and CDR2 SYDVKM. The CDR3 is 15 amino acids. V shed 4 bases, J shed 2 bases, and the junction held 7 bases outside the gene matches. This CDR3 reads CASSSGQGGPYEQYV. In nucleotides, the CDR3 is TGTGCCAGCAGTTCCGGACAGGGTGGCCCCTACGAGCAGTACGTC.

This clonotype was counted a few times. This rearrangement joins TRBV28 to TRBJ1-2; D is unresolved. Germline V lookup: CDR1 MDHEN, CDR2 SYDVKM. CDR3 length equals 15 residues. V was trimmed by 1 base and J by 0 bases, leaving 9 bases between them. CDR3 coding DNA: TGTGCCAGCAGTTTATTAGGAGAAGCTAACTATGGCTACACCTTC. Its translation: CASSLLGEANYGYTF.

This clonotype was observed a handful of times. The chain joins TRBV5-1 to TRBJ2-2, with 11 bases fitting TRBD2. Germline V gene data show CDR1 as SGHRS and CDR2 as YFSETQ. The ends lost 0 bases at V and 5 bases at J; junction bases unmatched: 6. The CDR3 loop spans 17 amino acids. The CDR3 DNA reads as TGCGCCAGCAGCTTGGATTTAGCGGGGGGGCTAACCGGGGAGCTGTTTTTT. Protein: CASSLDLAGGLTGELFF. The full variable domain, completed using reference TRBV5-1 and TRBJ2-2, is KAGVTQTPRYLIKTRGQQVTLSCSPISGHRSVSWYQQTPGQGLQFLFEYFSETQRNKGNFPGRFSGRQFSNSRSEMNVSTLELGDSALYLCASSLDLAGGLTGELFFGEGSRLTVL.

This clonotype was detected ten times or more. This sequence joins TRBV20-1 and TRBJ2-7; D not resolved. Between the trimmed V and J ends, which lost 0 bases and 3 bases, there was a span of 12 bases. The CDR3 runs to 14 residues. Germline-derived CDR1 and CDR2 are DFQATT and SNEGSKA (reference sequence). The CDR3 nucleotides read TGCAGTGCTAGAGACCCGAAAATTGACTACGAGCAGTACTTC. As protein: CSARDPKIDYEQYF.

This clonotype was observed a few times. This rearrangement joins TRBV20-1 to TRBJ2-1; 10 bases align to TRBD1. After removal of 5 bases from V and 10 bases from J, the junction contained 11 bases not matched to a gene. CDR1 is DFQATT and CDR2 is SNEGSKA in the germline V gene (reference sequence). This CDR3 is 14 amino acids long. The CDR3 spells CSAQQDRGRGEQFF. The DNA for the CDR3 is TGCAGTGCTCAACAAGACAGGGGGCGAGGGGAGCAGTTCTTC.

The rearrangement links TRBV28 to TRBJ2-1; 12 nucleotides line up with TRBD2. The CDR3 has 14 amino acids. With V trimmed by 6 bases and J by 9 bases, 6 bases remained unmatched. Germline lookup yields CDR1 MDHEN and CDR2 SYDVKM. CDR3 sequence (DNA): TGTGCCAGCAGATTACTACTAGCGGGGGGTGAGCAGTTCTTC. It specifies CASRLLLAGGEQFF.

This clonotype was counted a few times. This chain joins TRBV18 and TRBJ1-5; D not resolved. CDR1 KGHSH and CDR2 LQKENI come from the germline V gene. CDR3 size: 13 residues. V was trimmed by 2 bases and J by 4 bases, leaving 6 bases between them. In nucleotides, the CDR3 is TGTGCCAGCTCACCAATGGGGAATCAGCCCCAGCATTTT. Translated, it gives CASSPMGNQPQHF.

This clonotype was seen a few times. This sequence joins TRBV27 and TRBJ2-5; 8 nucleotides agree with TRBD1. The germline CDR1 and CDR2 sequences are MNHEY and SMNVEV (reference sequence). The CDR3 totals 14 residues. The junction had 6 bases not matched to a gene; V was cut back by 4 bases and J by 5 bases. This CDR3 reads CASSWGQAGETQYF. In DNA form, the CDR3 reads TGTGCCAGCAGTTGGGGACAGGCTGGGGAGACCCAGTACTTC.

This clonotype was detected a few times. J is TRBJ2-7 and V is TRBV20-1, with 7 bases lining up with TRBD2. This CDR3 has 12 amino acids. CDR1 DFQATT and CDR2 SNEGSKA come from the germline V gene (reference sequence). J was trimmed by 2 bases and V by 6 bases; bases with no gene match: 4. For the CDR3, the DNA is TGCAGTGCCCGCGGACTAGCCTACGAGCAGTACGTC. Its protein is CSARGLAYEQYV.

This clonotype was detected only a few times. The rearrangement joins TRBV4-1 to TRBJ1-1; 8 bases map to TRBD1. Germline V gives CDR1 MGHRA, CDR2 YSYEKL. The CDR3 covers 12 residues. The trim removed 1 base at V and 11 bases at J, leaving 3 bases unmatched. The CDR3 DNA reads as TGCGCCAGCAGCCAAGGGGACAGGACGGCTTTCTTT. It translates to CASSQGDRTAFF.

The chain recombines TRBV6-2 or TRBV6-3 with TRBJ1-4; D remains unclear. V was trimmed by 4 bases and J by 6 bases, leaving 18 bases between them. This CDR3 region has 16 residues. Germline-derived CDR1 and CDR2 are MNHEY and SVGEGT. The CDR3: CASSCPRTEDDEKLFF. The CDR3 nucleotides are TGTGCCAGCAGTTGCCCCAGGACCGAGGACGATGAAAAACTGTTTTTT.

This clonotype was found a few times. This chain connects TRBV11-3 to TRBJ2-3; 8 bases match TRBD1. Per germline, CDR1 SGHNT and CDR2 YENEEA. V trimming: 2 bases; J trimming: 3 bases; junction bases outside the gene matches: 7. This CDR3 comprises 16 residues. The CDR3 region is CASSLLGTGGTDTQYF. CDR3 DNA sequence: TGTGCCAGCAGCTTATTAGGGACAGGTGGTACAGATACGCAGTATTTT.

This clonotype has only one observation. This chain joins TRBV6-5 and TRBJ2-5; 13 nucleotides match TRBD2. V lost 6 bases to trimming and J lost 4 bases; unmatched junction nucleotides: 5. The V gene's germline CDR1 is MNHEY and CDR2 SVGAGI. The CDR3 loop spans 15 amino acids. CDR3 residues: CASRGLAGSSETQYF. CDR3 DNA sequence: TGTGCCAGCAGGGGACTAGCGGGGTCTTCAGAGACCCAGTACTTC.

The chain links TRBV9 to TRBJ2-1; 10 bases are a match to TRBD2. The junction had 4 bases not matched to a gene; V was cut back by 3 bases and J by 4 bases. Germline CDR1 SGDLS, CDR2 YYNGEE. CDR3 size: 15 residues. CDR3 amino acids: CASSETSGDYNEQFF. CDR3 nucleotides: TGTGCCAGCAGCGAAACTAGCGGGGATTACAATGAGCAGTTCTTC.

In its sample, this clonotype was seen once. The chain couples TRBV20-1 to TRBJ2-2; D tentatively fits TRBD1 or TRBD2 (5 bases each). Germline V lookup: CDR1 DFQATT, CDR2 SNEGSKA (reference sequence). The CDR3 is 16 residues long. The V end was cut by 6 bases, the J end by 1 base, with 18 bases between. This chain's CDR3 is CSAIGGQTKNTGELFF. For the CDR3, the DNA is TGCAGTGCAATTGGAGGACAAACGAAGAACACCGGGGAGCTGTTTTTT.

V gene TRBV12-3 or TRBV12-4 combines with J gene TRBJ2-2; no clear D. The CDR3 totals 14 residues. V dropped 3 bases and J dropped 5 bases, with 10 bases sitting between them. The CDR3 DNA reads TGTGCCAGCAGTTTTTACCCAGGAACCGGGGAGCTGTTTTTT. It is translated as CASSFYPGTGELFF.

This clonotype was detected a few times. The V call is TRBV7-2, the J call TRBJ1-1; D is perhaps TRBD1 (5 bases). CDR1 SGHTA and CDR2 FQGNSA come from the germline V gene. The V end lost 2 bases, the J end lost 7 bases, and 11 bases lay between the germline ends. The CDR3 loop spans 13 amino acids. For the CDR3, the DNA is TGTGCCAGCAGCTTACAGGGCGGGGATGAAGCTTTCTTT. It yields the protein CASSLQGGDEAFF.